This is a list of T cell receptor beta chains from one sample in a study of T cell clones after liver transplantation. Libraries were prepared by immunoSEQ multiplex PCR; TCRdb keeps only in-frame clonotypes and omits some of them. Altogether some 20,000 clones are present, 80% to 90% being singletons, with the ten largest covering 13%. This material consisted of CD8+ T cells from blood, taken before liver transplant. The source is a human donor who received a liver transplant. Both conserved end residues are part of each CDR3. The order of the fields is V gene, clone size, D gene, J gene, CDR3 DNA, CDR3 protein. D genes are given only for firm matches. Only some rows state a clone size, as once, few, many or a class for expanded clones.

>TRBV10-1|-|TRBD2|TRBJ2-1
TGCGCCAGCAGTCCCCGGGCACTAGCGGGAAACAATGAGCAGTTCTTC
CASSPRALAGNNEQFF
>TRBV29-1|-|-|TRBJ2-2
TGCAGCGTTGAAACGGGGTCCGGGGAGCTGTTTTTT
CSVETGSGELFF
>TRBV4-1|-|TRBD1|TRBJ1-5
TGCGCCAGCAGCCTCTGGGACAGGGATCAGCCCCAGCATTTT
CASSLWDRDQPQHF
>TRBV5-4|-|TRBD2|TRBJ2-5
TGTGCCAGCAGCTTGGGGACTAGCGGGGCCGGGGAGACCCAGTACTTC
CASSLGTSGAGETQYF
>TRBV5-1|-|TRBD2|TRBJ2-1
TGCGCCAGCAGCTGGGGGGGAAAGGAGGTCTACAATGAGCAGTTCTTC
CASSWGGKEVYNEQFF
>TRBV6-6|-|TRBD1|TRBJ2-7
TGTGCCAGCAGTCCGGGACAGGGGGCGTACGAGCAGTACTTC
CASSPGQGAYEQYF
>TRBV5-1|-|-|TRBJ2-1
TGCGCCAGCAGCAGGATTTCCTACAATGAGCAGTTCTTC
CASSRISYNEQFF
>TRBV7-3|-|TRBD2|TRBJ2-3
TGTGCCAGCAGCCCCTCGGGATGGGAGGGCGCAGATACGCAGTATTTT
CASSPSGWEGADTQYF
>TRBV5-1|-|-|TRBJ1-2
TGCGCCAGCAGCTTGGAGTGGGCCGAACACTATGGCTACACCTTC
CASSLEWAEHYGYTF
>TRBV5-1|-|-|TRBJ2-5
TGCGCCAGCAGCACGGAACATGGGGAGACCCAGTACTTC
CASSTEHGETQYF
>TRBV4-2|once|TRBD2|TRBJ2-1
TGTGCCAGCAGCCAACTAACTAGCGACAATGAGCAGTTCTTC
CASSQLTSDNEQFF
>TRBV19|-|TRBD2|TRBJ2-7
TGTGCCAGTAGTCCAGCGGGAGTACAGTACGAGCAGTACTTC
CASSPAGVQYEQYF
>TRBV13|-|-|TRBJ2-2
TGTGCCAGCAGCTTAGTGGACGGCGGGGAGCTGTTTTTT
CASSLVDGGELFF
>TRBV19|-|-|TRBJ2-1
TGTGCCAGTAGTCCGGGACTCTCAGCCTACAATGAGCAGTTCTTC
CASSPGLSAYNEQFF
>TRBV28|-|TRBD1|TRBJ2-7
TGTGCCAGCAGTCCGTGGACAGGGCTAGGGAAGGGAAGCTCCTACGAGCAGTACTTC
CASSPWTGLGKGSSYEQYF
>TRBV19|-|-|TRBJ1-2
TGTGCCAGTAGTATTTTAGGGAGCTATGGCTACACCTTC
CASSILGSYGYTF
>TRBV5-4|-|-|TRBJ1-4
TGTGCCAGCAGCTCAGTTAATGAAAAACTGTTTTTT
CASSSVNEKLFF
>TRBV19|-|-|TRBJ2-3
TGTGCCAGTAGTCCCCAGTTAGTCGGGGCAGATACGCAGTATTTT
CASSPQLVGADTQYF
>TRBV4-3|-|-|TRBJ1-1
TGCGCCAGCAGCCAGTACCGGGGGGGGAACACTGAAGCTTTCTTT
CASSQYRGGNTEAFF
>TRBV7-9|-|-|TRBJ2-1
TGTGCCAGCAGCTTCCCAGCCGGGGCCTATCAGTTCTTC
CASSFPAGAYQFF
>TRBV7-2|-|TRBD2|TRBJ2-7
TGTGCCAGCAGCTCAGTAGGAGCGGGGTCCTACGAGCAGTACTTC
CASSSVGAGSYEQYF
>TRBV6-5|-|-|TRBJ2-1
TGTGCCAGCAGTCTCCAGGGTTACAATGAGCAGTTCTTC
CASSLQGYNEQFF
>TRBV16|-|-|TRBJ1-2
TGTGCCAGCAGCCACCGGGTTTTGGATGGCTACACCTTC
CASSHRVLDGYTF
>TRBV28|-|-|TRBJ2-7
TGTGCCAGCAGTTTTCGGGCTCTCTACGAGCAGTACTTC
CASSFRALYEQYF
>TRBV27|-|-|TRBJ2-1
TGTGCCAGCAGTTTAGGGATTGAGCAGTTCTTC
CASSLGIEQFF